This entry is about one TCR beta chain. The antigen is unknown. One end of the junction is discordant with germline, which a read error may explain. This CDR3 region has 13 residues. It was with a sample-barcoded 5' primer and a J-beta primer mix that a second PCR of roughly 6 to 11 cycles was run. TCRdb independently ran MiXCR on the 5' RACE reads; one entry per CDR3 protein. The table records around 1,900,000 distinct CDR3 sequences, around 42% of them present only once. This sample was included in a study of blood T cells in healthy people across ages. Regarding the study as a whole: Per million T cells, TCR beta diversity dropped about linearly as age rose.

The rearrangement links TRBV12-3 or TRBV12-4 to TRBJ2-3; no clear D. The sample comprised blood. The sequence came from a human donor in good health. CDR3 loop: CASSPSLTYTQYF. CDR3 bases: TGTGCCAGCAGTCCCAGCCTCACATATACGCAGTATTTT.